The TCR beta chain under discussion was sequenced for a study of T cells after yellow fever vaccination. This clonotype was found a few times. Its target is not known. A universal primer site and UMIs were added as TCR cDNA was made by 5'RACE template switching. From the 5' RACE reads, TCRdb called clonotypes with MiXCR, one entry per CDR3 protein. Of tens of thousands of distinct CDR3 sequences in the sample, approximately 6.1% were seen once. This CDR3 contains 20 residues. Germline lookup yields CDR1 LGHNA and CDR2 YSLEER. With V trimmed by 4 bases and J by 0 bases, 12 bases remained unmatched. Points from the study as a whole: The secondary response was weaker, and its peak arrived faster, on day 5 versus 15. There was a possibility that FACS-sorted repertoires contained abundant clonotypes contaminating from the bulk population.

This receptor was identified in a man between 18 and 29 years old who received the YFV17D yellow fever vaccine. V usage is TRBV4-3 and J usage is TRBJ2-1; 13 positions match TRBD2. Sequencing used CD8+ T cells sorted from PBMCs, obtained around 45 days after the first yellow fever vaccination. The CDR3 loop is CASSRIPGTSGISSYNEQFF. CDR3 nucleotides: TGCGCCAGCAGCCGAATACCCGGGACTAGCGGGATCAGCTCCTACAATGAGCAGTTCTTC.